The clone carrying this T cell receptor (beta chain) appeared a single time. The sample is drawn from a study of blood T cell repertoires in COVID-19. Here immunoSEQ multiplex PCR was the method, and the copy in TCRdb shows in-frame clones only, minus some. The table shows approximately 260,000 clones, with 65% to 85% occurring only once. Participants spanned ages roughly 18 to 95 years and resided in about 25 US areas. In assigning cohorts, the study relied on participant-reported clinical history. CDR3 length equals 20 residues. V was clipped by 4 bases and J by 4 bases, with 29 bases between them. Per the germline V gene, CDR1 is LGHNA and CDR2 is YSLEER.

The J gene is TRBJ1-5, the V gene TRBV4-3; D might be TRBD1 (5 bases). Material: PBMCs or T cells enriched from blood (not recorded which). The clonotype originates from a middle-aged man who had recovered from COVID-19. The CDR3 loop reads CASSLLLRGGPISPNQPQHF. The CDR3 region has the DNA TGCGCCAGCAGCCTCTTATTACGCGGGGGTCCTATTAGTCCGAATCAGCCCCAGCATTTT.